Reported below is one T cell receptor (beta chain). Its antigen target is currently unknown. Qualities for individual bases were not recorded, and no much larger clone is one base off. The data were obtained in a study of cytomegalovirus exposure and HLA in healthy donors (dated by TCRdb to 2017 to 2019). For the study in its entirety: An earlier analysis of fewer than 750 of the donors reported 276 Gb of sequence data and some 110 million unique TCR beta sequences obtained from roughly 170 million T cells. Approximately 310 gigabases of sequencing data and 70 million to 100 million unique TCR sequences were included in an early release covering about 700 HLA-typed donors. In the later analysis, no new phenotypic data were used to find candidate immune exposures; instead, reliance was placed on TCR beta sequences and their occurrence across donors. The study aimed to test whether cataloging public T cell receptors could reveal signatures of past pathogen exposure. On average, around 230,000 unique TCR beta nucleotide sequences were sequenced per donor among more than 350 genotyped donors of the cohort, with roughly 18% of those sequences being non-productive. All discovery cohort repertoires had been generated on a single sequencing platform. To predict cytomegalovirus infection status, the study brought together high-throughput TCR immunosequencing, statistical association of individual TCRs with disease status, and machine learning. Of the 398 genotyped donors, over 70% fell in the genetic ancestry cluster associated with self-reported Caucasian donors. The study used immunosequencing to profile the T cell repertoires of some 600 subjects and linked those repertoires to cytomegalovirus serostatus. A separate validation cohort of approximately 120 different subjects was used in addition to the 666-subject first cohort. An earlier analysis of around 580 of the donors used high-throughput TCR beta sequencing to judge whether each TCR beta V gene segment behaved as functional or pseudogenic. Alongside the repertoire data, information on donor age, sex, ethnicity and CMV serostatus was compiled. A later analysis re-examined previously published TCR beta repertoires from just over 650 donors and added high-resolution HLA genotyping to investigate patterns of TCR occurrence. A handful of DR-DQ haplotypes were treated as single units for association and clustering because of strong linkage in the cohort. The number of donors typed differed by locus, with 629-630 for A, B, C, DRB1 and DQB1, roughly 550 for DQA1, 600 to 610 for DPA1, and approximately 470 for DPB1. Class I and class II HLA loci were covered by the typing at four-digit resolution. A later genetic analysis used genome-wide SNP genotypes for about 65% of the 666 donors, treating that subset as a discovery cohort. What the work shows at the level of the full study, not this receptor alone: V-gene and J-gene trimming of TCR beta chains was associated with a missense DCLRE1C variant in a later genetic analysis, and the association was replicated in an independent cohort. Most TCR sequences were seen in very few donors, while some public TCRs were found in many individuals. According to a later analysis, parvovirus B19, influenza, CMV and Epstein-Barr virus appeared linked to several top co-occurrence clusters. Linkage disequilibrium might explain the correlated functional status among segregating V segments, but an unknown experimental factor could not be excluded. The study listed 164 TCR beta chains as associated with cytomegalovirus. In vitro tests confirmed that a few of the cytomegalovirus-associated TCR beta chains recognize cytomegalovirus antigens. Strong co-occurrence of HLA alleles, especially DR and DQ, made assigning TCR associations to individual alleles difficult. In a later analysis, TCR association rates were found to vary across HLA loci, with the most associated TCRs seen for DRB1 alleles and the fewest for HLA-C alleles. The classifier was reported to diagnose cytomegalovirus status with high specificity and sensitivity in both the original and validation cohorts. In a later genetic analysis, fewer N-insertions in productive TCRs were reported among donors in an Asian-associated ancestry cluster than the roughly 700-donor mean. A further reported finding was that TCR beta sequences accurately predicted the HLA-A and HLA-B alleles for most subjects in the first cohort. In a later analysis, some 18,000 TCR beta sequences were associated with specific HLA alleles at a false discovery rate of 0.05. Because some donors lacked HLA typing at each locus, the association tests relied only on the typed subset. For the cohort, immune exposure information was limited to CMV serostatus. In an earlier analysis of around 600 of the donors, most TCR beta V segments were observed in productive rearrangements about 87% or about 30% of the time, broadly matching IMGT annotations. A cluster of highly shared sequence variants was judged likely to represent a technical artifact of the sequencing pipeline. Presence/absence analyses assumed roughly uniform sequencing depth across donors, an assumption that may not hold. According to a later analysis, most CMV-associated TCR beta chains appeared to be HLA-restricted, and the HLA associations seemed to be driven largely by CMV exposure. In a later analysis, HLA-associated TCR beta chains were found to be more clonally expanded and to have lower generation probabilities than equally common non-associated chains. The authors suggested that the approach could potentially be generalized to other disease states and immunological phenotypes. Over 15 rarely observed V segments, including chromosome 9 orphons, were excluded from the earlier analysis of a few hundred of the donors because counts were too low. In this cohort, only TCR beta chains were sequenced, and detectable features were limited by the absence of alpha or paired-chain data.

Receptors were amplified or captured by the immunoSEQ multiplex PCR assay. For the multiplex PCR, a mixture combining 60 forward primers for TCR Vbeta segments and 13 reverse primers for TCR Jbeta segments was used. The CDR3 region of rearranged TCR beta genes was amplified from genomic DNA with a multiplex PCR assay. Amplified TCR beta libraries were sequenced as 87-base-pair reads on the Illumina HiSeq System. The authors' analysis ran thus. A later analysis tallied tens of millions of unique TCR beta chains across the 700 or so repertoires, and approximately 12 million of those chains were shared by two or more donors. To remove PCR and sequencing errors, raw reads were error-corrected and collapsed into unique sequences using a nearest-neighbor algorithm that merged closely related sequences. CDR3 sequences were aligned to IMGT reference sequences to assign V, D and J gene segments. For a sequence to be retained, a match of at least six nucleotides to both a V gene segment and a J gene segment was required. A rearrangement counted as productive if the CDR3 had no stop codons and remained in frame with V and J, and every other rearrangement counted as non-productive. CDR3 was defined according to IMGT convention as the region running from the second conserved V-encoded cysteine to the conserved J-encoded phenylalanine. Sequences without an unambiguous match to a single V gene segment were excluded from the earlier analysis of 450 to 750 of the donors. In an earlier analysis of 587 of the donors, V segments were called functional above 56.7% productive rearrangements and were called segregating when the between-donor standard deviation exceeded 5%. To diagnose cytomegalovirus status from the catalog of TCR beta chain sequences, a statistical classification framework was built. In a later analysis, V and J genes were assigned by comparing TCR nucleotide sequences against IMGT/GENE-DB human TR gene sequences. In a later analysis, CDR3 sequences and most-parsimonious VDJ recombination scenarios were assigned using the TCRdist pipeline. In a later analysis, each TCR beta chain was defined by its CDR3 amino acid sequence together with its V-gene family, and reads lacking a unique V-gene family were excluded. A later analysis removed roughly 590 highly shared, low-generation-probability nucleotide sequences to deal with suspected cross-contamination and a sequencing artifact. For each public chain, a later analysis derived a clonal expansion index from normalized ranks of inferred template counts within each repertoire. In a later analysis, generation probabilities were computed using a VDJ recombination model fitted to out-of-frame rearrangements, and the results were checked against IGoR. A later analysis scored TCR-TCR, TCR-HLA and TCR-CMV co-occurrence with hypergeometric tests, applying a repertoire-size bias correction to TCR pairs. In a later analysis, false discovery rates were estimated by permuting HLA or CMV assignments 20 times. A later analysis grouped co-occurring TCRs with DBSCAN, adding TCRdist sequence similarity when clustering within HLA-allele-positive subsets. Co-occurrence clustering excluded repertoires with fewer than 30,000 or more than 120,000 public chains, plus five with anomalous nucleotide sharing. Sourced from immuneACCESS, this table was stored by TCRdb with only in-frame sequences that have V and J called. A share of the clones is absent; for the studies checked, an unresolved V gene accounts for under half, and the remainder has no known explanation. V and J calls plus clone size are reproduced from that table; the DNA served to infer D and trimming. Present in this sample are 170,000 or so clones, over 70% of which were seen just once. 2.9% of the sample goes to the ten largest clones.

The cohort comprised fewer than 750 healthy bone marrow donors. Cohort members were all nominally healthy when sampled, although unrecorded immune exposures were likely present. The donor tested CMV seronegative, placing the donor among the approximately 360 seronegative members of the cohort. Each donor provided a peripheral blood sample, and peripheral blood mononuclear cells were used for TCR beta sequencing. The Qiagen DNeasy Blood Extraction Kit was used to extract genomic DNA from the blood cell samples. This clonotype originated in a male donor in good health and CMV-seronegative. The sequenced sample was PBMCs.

The CDR3 in this case is CASSDYLGEQYF. The DNA sequence is given as TGCGCCAGCAGCGACTATCTCGGAGAGCAGTACTTC. In this chain, TRBV4-1 is recombined with TRBJ2-7; TRBD2 is perhaps the D gene, given 5 matching bases. Trimming takes 5 bases from V and 7 bases from J, and the germline ends sit 12 bases apart. The CDR3 spans 12 residues, from the cysteine through the phenylalanine. Left in the record is the CDR3 DNA by itself, 36 bases read in frame from the first base. According to the germline V gene, CDR1 reads MGHRA and CDR2 reads YSYEKL.